This record covers a single TCR beta chain. The sample originates from a study of blood T cell repertoires in COVID-19. The CDR3 totals 14 residues. V was pared by 3 bases and J by 2 bases, with 11 bases between. From germline, CDR1 is KGHSH and CDR2 LQKENI. Only in-frame clones appear in the TCRdb table, and some are missing; sequencing was by immunoSEQ multiplex PCR. Here the sample spans approximately 200,000 clones, about nine tenths being singletons. Sample: peripheral blood. The chain uses TRBV18 and TRBJ2-7; TRBD1 is a possible D gene (5 bases). This receptor was obtained from a woman aged 55-70 years with acute or convalescent COVID-19. The CDR3 is CASSPGQKAYEQYF. The CDR3 nucleotides read TGTGCCAGCTCACCGGGGCAGAAGGCCTACGAGCAGTACTTC.